This T cell receptor beta chain was observed in a study of blood T cell repertoires in COVID-19. On the study more broadly: COVID-19 samples collected from the United States, Italy and Spain covered acute and convalescent phases.

V shed 2 bases, J shed 4 bases, and the junction held 1 base outside the gene matches. Germline V gene lookup returns CDR1 SGHNT and CDR2 YENEEA. This CDR3 contains 14 residues. This clone was detected many times. Only in-frame clones appear in the TCRdb table, and some are missing; sequencing was by immunoSEQ multiplex PCR. The profile covers over 200,000 clones, with around nine tenths appearing a single time and approximately 6.2% taken by the ten largest. This TCR was recovered from a man in his fifties or sixties who had recovered from COVID-19. This sequence joins TRBV11-3 and TRBJ1-5, with 8 bases matching TRBD1. Sequencing input: peripheral blood. In DNA form, the CDR3 reads TGTGCCAGCAGCTTACAGGGGGCAAATCAGCCCCAGCATTTT. Translating it yields CASSLQGANQPQHF.